Sequencing of this T cell receptor beta chain was carried out in a study of blood T cell repertoires in COVID-19. About the research overall: Samples representing acute and convalescent COVID-19 were sourced from the United States, Italy and Spain.

This CDR3 is 16 amino acids long. Germline values: CDR1 KGHSH, CDR2 LQKENI. V lost 6 bases and J lost 3; bases outside the gene matches: 11. The repertoire was sequenced with immunoSEQ multiplex PCR; TCRdb's copy has only in-frame clones and lacks some. The data contain more than 65,000 clones, approximately 82% of them singletons. The TCR comes from a woman aged 45-60 years with acute or convalescent COVID-19. This chain links TRBV18 with TRBJ2-3, with TRBD2 matching over 8 bases. Material: peripheral blood. The CDR3 loop is CASSLKRTSSTDTQYF. The CDR3 DNA reads TGTGCCAGCTCCCTAAAAAGGACTAGCTCAACAGATACGCAGTATTTT.